The rows below give T cell receptor beta chains drawn from one sample of a study of T cell repertoires in cytomegalovirus infection. TCRdb re-called the reads through MiXCR, storing one row per CDR3 protein. The sample has 510,000 or so distinct CDR3 sequences; about 30% are singletons. The sample was PBMCs. These receptors were taken from a human donor in good health (CMV status not recorded). Some clones in this sample may be carry-over from other donors' samples. Each CDR3 is given with its conserved first and last residue. Each record gives: D gene, V gene, CDR3 protein. D genes are given only for firm matches.

D gene: TRBD2; V gene: TRBV20-1; CDR3 protein: CSPGLAGLEQYF
D gene: TRBD1; V gene: TRBV12-3/TRBV12-4; CDR3 protein: CASSPDRGRSTDTQYF
D gene: TRBD1; V gene: TRBV19; CDR3 protein: CASSITSTGVEQFF
D gene: TRBD1; V gene: TRBV20-1; CDR3 protein: CSAIGQGGYNEQFF
D gene: NA; V gene: TRBV5-6; CDR3 protein: CASSGGQLGETQYF
D gene: NA; V gene: TRBV25-1; CDR3 protein: CASSESVGRNTGELFF
D gene: TRBD2; V gene: TRBV4-1; CDR3 protein: CASSPRLAGVAEQFF
D gene: TRBD2; V gene: TRBV12-3/TRBV12-4; CDR3 protein: CASSLGWGRASNEQFF
D gene: TRBD1; V gene: TRBV6-1; CDR3 protein: CASSEAGQGNHEQFF
D gene: NA; V gene: TRBV4-2; CDR3 protein: CASSQETQVVNYEQYF
D gene: TRBD1; V gene: TRBV12-3/TRBV12-4; CDR3 protein: CASSLAIAGATGGSDEQFF
D gene: NA; V gene: TRBV6-2/TRBV6-3; CDR3 protein: CASSYGATSNYGYTF
D gene: NA; V gene: TRBV9; CDR3 protein: CASTPLGEMSYNEQFF
D gene: NA; V gene: TRBV19; CDR3 protein: CASSRAYGANVLTF
D gene: NA; V gene: TRBV7-2; CDR3 protein: CASSSGRTGELFF
D gene: TRBD1; V gene: TRBV12-3/TRBV12-4; CDR3 protein: CASSLTGAGGYTF
D gene: NA; V gene: TRBV19; CDR3 protein: CASSNIRGLDGIYGYTF
D gene: NA; V gene: TRBV28; CDR3 protein: CASSQGPREQYF
D gene: NA; V gene: TRBV20-1; CDR3 protein: CSAPRGNEKLFF
D gene: NA; V gene: TRBV2; CDR3 protein: CASNDEANNSPLHF
D gene: TRBD2; V gene: TRBV7-6; CDR3 protein: CASSFGLAEQETQYF
D gene: TRBD2; V gene: TRBV11-2; CDR3 protein: CASSQRGASGSGADTQYF
D gene: NA; V gene: TRBV5-5; CDR3 protein: CASSFLSQSQTQYF
D gene: TRBD2; V gene: TRBV29-1; CDR3 protein: CSVLGTSGTSTDTQYF
D gene: NA; V gene: TRBV14; CDR3 protein: CASRESGNEKLFF
D gene: NA; V gene: TRBV7-2; CDR3 protein: CASSLDRDPTYTQYF
D gene: NA; V gene: TRBV6-2/TRBV6-3; CDR3 protein: CASTGYYEQYF
D gene: NA; V gene: TRBV12-3/TRBV12-4; CDR3 protein: CASSKDNYGYTF
D gene: TRBD2; V gene: TRBV7-2; CDR3 protein: CASSPRGSGADTQYF
D gene: NA; V gene: TRBV6-5; CDR3 protein: CASSYGRLSSGNTIYF
D gene: TRBD2; V gene: TRBV28; CDR3 protein: CASSLAGGPRGTQYF
D gene: TRBD1; V gene: TRBV12-3/TRBV12-4; CDR3 protein: CASSTRQGATTTDTQYF
D gene: TRBD2; V gene: TRBV6-2/TRBV6-3; CDR3 protein: CASNLVHSGSGTGELFF
D gene: TRBD2; V gene: TRBV25-1; CDR3 protein: CASSGPGLAGSYNEQFF
D gene: NA; V gene: TRBV19; CDR3 protein: CASSILPEYQPQHF
D gene: NA; V gene: TRBV11-2; CDR3 protein: CASSLDRAKPQHF
D gene: TRBD2; V gene: TRBV12-3/TRBV12-4; CDR3 protein: CASSFGGRAVYEQYF